A selection of T cell receptor beta chains follows, all from one sample in a study of T cell changes during pregnancy in multiple sclerosis. Sequenced by immunoSEQ multiplex PCR; TCRdb stores in-frame clones only, minus some. The sample contains 45,000 or so clones, about nine tenths of which appear only once. The source material was PBMCs (not recorded whether the cells were cultured). These receptor sequences come from a female donor with multiple sclerosis, enrolled in a pregnancy study. CDR3s include the opening cysteine and the closing phenylalanine or tryptophan. The D gene is left open where the match is weak. Expanded clones are given a class, and other clones once, few, many or no size at all.

CDR3 length	V gene	clone size	J gene	D gene	CDR3 protein	CDR3 DNA
17	TRBV5-6	-	TRBJ2-1	TRBD2	CASSFLAGDLNYNEQFF	TGTGCCAGCAGCTTCCTAGCGGGAGACCTCAACTACAATGAGCAGTTCTTC
15	TRBV6-5	-	TRBJ2-7	-	CASSYGARDPYEQYF	TGTGCCAGCAGTTACGGGGCCAGGGACCCCTACGAGCAGTACTTC
17	TRBV5-6	-	TRBJ2-3	TRBD2	CASSRKIAGGVTDTQYF	TGTGCCAGCAGCCGTAAGATAGCGGGAGGTGTCACAGATACGCAGTATTTT
15	TRBV10-3	-	TRBJ2-7	TRBD1	CAINQGDTKAYEQYF	TGTGCCATCAATCAGGGGGACACTAAAGCCTACGAGCAGTACTTC
15	TRBV7-3	-	TRBJ2-7	TRBD2	CASSEDASGRGVQYF	TGTGCCAGCAGCGAAGACGCTAGCGGGAGGGGGGTGCAGTACTTC
11	TRBV5-6	-	TRBJ2-7	-	CASSWGYEQYF	TGTGCCAGCAGCTGGGGGTACGAGCAGTACTTC
14	TRBV5-1	-	TRBJ2-1	-	CASEPPRSYNEQFF	TGCGCCAGCGAACCGCCCAGATCCTACAATGAGCAGTTCTTC
14	TRBV5-1	-	TRBJ1-1	-	CASSLSGTNTEAFF	TGCGCCAGCAGCTTATCGGGTACGAACACTGAAGCTTTCTTT
15	TRBV7-3	-	TRBJ2-2	-	CASSYLAANTGELFF	TGTGCCAGCAGTTACTTAGCGGCGAACACCGGGGAGCTGTTTTTT
15	TRBV7-9	-	TRBJ2-1	TRBD2	CASSLDGRLSNEQFF	TGTGCCAGCAGCTTGGACGGGAGGTTGTCCAATGAGCAGTTCTTC
11	TRBV19	-	TRBJ1-1	-	CASLLGREAFF	TGTGCCAGTCTTCTAGGTCGGGAAGCTTTCTTT
17	TRBV5-4	-	TRBJ2-7	TRBD2	CASSSWGGTRVAYEQYF	TGTGCCAGCAGCAGTTGGGGTGGGACTAGAGTTGCCTACGAGCAGTACTTC
13	TRBV11-2	-	TRBJ2-2	-	CASSLEVAGELFF	TGTGCCAGCAGCTTAGAGGTTGCCGGGGAGCTGTTTTTT
15	TRBV6-1	-	TRBJ2-7	-	CASSDRFGGLSEQYF	TGTGCCAGCAGTGATAGGTTCGGAGGGTTAAGCGAGCAGTACTTC
18	TRBV5-6	-	TRBJ1-3	TRBD1	CASSMEGQGLISGNTIYF	TGTGCCAGCAGCATGGAGGGACAGGGTTTAATTTCTGGAAACACCATATATTTT
15	TRBV5-6	-	TRBJ2-7	-	CASSLSGTDAREQYF	TGTGCCAGCAGCTTGTCTGGAACAGATGCTAGGGAGCAGTACTTC
13	TRBV2	-	TRBJ2-4	TRBD2	CASYPAGGSIQYF	TGTGCCAGCTATCCAGCGGGAGGGAGCATTCAGTACTTC
16	TRBV10-2	once	TRBJ2-3	TRBD2	CATQTKRLAGTDTQYF	TGCGCCACCCAAACGAAACGCCTAGCGGGCACAGATACGCAGTATTTT
14	TRBV10-1	-	TRBJ2-1	-	CASSESGPYNEQFF	TGCGCCAGCAGTGAGTCTGGACCCTACAATGAGCAGTTCTTC
13	TRBV5-4	once	TRBJ2-7	-	CASSFRESYEQYF	TGTGCCAGCAGCTTCCGGGAATCCTACGAGCAGTACTTC
12	TRBV10-2	-	TRBJ2-7	-	CASSGGYYEQYF	TGCGCCAGCAGTGGGGGTTACTACGAGCAGTACTTC
16	TRBV18	-	TRBJ2-1	TRBD1	CASSPLRQGRGNEQFF	TGTGCCAGCTCACCACTGAGACAGGGGCGTGGGAATGAGCAGTTCTTC
18	TRBV18	-	TRBJ2-2	TRBD2	CASLEEISSGRNTGELFF	TGTGCCAGTCTCGAAGAGATCTCTAGCGGGAGAAACACCGGGGAGCTGTTTTTT
12	TRBV14	-	TRBJ2-3	-	CASSRGGDTQYF	TGTGCCAGCAGTCGCGGAGGGGATACGCAGTATTTT
14	TRBV2	-	TRBJ1-4	-	CASTNRRLNEKLFF	TGTGCCAGCACGAATCGCCGGTTAAATGAAAAACTGTTTTTT
14	TRBV5-4	once	TRBJ2-7	TRBD2	CASSLQREVAEQYF	TGTGCCAGCAGCTTGCAGCGGGAGGTTGCCGAGCAGTACTTC
16	TRBV27	-	TRBJ2-3	TRBD2	CASSSLGGGDWDTQYF	TGTGCCAGCAGTTCACTGGGCGGGGGGGATTGGGATACGCAGTATTTT
11	TRBV25-1	once	TRBJ2-7	-	CATEQGHEQYF	TGTGCCACCGAACAGGGCCACGAGCAGTACTTC
16	TRBV7-2	-	TRBJ2-7	TRBD1	CASSPRLLDRGYEQYF	TGTGCCAGCAGCCCACGTTTATTGGACAGGGGATACGAGCAGTACTTC
15	TRBV7-9	once	TRBJ1-1	-	CASSSRTETRPEAFF	TGTGCCAGCAGCTCACGGACAGAAACTCGGCCTGAAGCTTTCTTT
15	TRBV28	-	TRBJ1-3	-	CASRTPGAAGNTIYF	TGTGCCAGCAGGACGCCAGGGGCTGCTGGAAACACCATATATTTT
15	TRBV10-1	-	TRBJ2-1	-	CASSDRVGSYNEQFF	TGCGCCAGCAGCGATAGGGTTGGCTCCTACAATGAGCAGTTCTTC
15	TRBV6-1	-	TRBJ2-7	-	CASSDSLTLSSEQYF	TGTGCCAGCAGTGATAGCCTCACCCTATCGTCTGAGCAGTACTTC
15	TRBV10-1	-	TRBJ2-1	-	CASSDKGRGENEQFF	TGCGCCAGCAGTGATAAAGGCAGGGGGGAGAATGAGCAGTTCTTC
15	TRBV4-1	-	TRBJ2-3	-	CASSQGRGGSDTQYF	TGCGCCAGCAGCCAAGGCCGGGGTGGGTCAGATACGCAGTATTTT
14	TRBV27	-	TRBJ2-3	-	CASSPGHPRDTQYF	TGTGCCAGCAGTCCCGGACATCCCAGGGATACGCAGTATTTT
12	TRBV7-2	-	TRBJ1-1	-	CASSLSNTEAFF	TGTGCCAGCAGCTTAAGCAACACTGAAGCTTTCTTT
14	TRBV29-1	-	TRBJ2-5	-	CSVESKGEAETQYF	TGCAGCGTTGAGAGTAAAGGGGAAGCAGAGACCCAGTACTTC
20	TRBV27	once	TRBJ2-2	TRBD2	CASRPPKGLAGGSNTGELFF	TGTGCCAGCAGACCTCCCAAAGGACTAGCGGGAGGTTCGAACACCGGGGAGCTGTTTTTT
14	TRBV7-9	-	TRBJ2-3	TRBD2	CASGLAGGTDTQYF	TGTGCCAGCGGACTAGCGGGAGGAACAGATACGCAGTATTTT